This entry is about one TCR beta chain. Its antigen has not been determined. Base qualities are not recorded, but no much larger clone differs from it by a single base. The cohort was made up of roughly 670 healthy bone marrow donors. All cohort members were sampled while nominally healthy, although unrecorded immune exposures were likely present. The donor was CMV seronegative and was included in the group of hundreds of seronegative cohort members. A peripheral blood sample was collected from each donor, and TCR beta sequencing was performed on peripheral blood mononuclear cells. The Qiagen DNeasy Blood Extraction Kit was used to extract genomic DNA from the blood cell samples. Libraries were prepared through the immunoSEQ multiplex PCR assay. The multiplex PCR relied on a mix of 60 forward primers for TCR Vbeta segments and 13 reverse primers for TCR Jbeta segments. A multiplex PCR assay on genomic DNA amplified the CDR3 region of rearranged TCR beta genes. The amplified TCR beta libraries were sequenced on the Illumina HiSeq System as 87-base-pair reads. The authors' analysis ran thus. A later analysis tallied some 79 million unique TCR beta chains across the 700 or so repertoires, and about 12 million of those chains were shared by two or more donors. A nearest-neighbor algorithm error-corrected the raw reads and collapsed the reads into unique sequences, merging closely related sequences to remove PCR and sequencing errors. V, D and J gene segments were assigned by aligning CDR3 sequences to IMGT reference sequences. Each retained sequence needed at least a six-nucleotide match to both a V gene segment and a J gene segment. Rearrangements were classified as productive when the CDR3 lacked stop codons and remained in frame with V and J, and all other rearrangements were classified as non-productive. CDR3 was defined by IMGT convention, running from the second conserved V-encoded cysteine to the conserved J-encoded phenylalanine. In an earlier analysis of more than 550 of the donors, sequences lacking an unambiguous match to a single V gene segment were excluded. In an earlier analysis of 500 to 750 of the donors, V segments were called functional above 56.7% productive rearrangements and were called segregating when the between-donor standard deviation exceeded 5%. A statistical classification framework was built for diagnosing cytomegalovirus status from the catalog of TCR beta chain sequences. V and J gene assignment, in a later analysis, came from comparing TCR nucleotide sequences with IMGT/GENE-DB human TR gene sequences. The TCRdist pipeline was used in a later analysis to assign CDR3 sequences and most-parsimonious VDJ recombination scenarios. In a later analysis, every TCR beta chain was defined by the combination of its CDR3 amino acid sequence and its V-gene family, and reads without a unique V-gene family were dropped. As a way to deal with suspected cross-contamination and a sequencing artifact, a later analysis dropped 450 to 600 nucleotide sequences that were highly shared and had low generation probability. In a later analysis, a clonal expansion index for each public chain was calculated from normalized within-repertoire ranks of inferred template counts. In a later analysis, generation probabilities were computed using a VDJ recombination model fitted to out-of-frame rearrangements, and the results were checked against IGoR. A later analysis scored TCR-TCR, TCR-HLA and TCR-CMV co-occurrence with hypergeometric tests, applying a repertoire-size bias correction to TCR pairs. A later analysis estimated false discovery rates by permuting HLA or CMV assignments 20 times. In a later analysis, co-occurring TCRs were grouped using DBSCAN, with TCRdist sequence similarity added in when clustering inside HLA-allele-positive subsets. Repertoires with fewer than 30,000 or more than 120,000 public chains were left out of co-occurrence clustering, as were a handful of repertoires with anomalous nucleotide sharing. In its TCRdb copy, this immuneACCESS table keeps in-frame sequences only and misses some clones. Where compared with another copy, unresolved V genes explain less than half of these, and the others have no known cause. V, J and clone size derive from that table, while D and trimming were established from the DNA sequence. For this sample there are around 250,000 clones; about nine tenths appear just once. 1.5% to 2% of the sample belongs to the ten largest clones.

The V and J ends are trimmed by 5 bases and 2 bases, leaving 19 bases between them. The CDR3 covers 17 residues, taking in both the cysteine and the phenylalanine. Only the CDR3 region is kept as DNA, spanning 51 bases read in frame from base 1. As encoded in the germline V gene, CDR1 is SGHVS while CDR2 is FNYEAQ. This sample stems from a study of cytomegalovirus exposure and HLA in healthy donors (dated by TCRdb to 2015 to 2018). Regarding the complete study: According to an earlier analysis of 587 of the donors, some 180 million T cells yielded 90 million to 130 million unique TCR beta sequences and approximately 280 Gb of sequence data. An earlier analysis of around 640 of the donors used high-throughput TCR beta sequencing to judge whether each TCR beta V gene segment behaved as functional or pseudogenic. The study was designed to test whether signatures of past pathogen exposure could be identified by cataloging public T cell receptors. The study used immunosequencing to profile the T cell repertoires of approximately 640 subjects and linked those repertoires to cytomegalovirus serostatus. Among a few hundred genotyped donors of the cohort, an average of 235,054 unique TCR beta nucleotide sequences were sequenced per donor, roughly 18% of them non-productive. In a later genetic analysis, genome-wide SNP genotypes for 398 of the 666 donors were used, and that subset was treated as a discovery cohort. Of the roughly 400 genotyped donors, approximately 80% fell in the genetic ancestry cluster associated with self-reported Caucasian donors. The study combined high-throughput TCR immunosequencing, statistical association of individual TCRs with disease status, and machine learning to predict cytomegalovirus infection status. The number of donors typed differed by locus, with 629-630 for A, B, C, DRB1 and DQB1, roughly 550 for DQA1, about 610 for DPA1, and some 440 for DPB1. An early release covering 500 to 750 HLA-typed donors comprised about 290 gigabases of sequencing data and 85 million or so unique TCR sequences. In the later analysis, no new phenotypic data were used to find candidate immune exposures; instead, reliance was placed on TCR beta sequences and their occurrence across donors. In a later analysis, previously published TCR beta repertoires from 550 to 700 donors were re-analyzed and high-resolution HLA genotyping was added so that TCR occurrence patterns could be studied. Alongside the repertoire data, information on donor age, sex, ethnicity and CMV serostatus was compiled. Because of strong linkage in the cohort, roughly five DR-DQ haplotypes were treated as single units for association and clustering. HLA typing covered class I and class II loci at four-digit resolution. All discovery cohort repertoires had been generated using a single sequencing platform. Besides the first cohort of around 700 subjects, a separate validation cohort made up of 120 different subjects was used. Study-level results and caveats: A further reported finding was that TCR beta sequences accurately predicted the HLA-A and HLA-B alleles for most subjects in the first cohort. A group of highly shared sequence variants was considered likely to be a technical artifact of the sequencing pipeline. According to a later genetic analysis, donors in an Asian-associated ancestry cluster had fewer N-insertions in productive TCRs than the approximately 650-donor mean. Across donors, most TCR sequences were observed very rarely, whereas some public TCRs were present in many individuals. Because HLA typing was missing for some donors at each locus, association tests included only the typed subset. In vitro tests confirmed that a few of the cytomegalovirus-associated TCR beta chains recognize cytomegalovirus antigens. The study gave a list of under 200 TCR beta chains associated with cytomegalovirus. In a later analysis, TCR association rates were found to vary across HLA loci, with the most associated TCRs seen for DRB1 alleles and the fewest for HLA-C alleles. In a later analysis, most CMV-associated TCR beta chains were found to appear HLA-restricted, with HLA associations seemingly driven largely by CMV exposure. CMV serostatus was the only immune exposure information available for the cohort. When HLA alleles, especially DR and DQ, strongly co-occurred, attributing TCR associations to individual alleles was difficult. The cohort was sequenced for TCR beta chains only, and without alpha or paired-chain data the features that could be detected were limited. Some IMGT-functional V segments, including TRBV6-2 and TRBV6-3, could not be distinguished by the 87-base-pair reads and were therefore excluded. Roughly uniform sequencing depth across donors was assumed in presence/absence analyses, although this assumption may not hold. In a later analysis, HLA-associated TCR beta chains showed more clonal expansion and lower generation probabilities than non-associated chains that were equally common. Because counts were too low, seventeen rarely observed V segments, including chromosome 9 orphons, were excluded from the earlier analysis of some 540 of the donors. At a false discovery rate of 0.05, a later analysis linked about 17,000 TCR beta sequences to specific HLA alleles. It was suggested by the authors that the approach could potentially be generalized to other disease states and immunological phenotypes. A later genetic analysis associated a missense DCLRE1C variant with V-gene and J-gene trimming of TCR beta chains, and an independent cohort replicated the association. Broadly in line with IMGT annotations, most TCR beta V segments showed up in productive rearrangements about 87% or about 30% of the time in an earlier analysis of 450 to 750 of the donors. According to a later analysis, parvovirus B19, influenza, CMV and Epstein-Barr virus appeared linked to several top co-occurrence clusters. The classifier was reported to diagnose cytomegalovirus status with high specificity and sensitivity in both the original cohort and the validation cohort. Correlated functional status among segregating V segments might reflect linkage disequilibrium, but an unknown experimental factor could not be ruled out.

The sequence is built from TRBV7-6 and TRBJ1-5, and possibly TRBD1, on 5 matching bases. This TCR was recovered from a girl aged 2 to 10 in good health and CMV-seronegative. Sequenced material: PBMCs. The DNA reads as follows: TGTGCCAGCAGCCCTAGCCTCGCGGGGGTAGGCAATCAGCCCCAGCATTTT. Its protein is CASSPSLAGVGNQPQHF.